Each of the 29 T cell receptor beta chains below was sequenced from the same sample in a study of naive and memory T cell subsets. Both TRBC1 and TRBC2 were covered by a beta constant-region primer of two equimolar oligonucleotides. TCRdb itself ran the UMI-ligation and nested PCR reads through MiXCR, one entry per CDR3 protein. The table includes approximately 82,000 distinct CDR3 sequences, 7% detected once. The material sequenced was central memory CD4+ T cells from blood. The receptors come from a human donor in good health.

At least ten counts were recorded for this clonotype. The rearrangement links TRBV11-2 to TRBJ1-4, with 8 bases identical to TRBD1. Unmatched junction bases numbered 9, after V lost 5 bases and J lost 7 bases. Germline lookup yields CDR1 SGHAT and CDR2 FQNNGV. This CDR3 is built from 15 residues. The CDR3 DNA reads as TGTGCCAGCAGCCCAAGGACAGGGAAAGGTGAAAAACTGTTTTTT. This translates into CASSPRTGKGEKLFF.

At least ten counts were recorded for this clonotype. This sequence joins TRBV6-5 and TRBJ2-1; possible D gene TRBD2, 6 bases. Trimming removed 4 bases from V and 6 bases from J, with 22 bases in between. Germline lookup yields CDR1 MNHEY and CDR2 SVGAGI. This CDR3 comprises 17 residues. CDR3 loop: CASSSAPGTRSGNEQFF. CDR3 DNA sequence: TGTGCCAGCAGTTCGGCCCCTGGGACTCGGTCAGGCAATGAGCAGTTCTTC.

This clonotype was counted at least ten times. The chain has TRBV18 and TRBJ1-1; TRBD1 matches at 7 bases. The V and J ends lost 3 bases and 2 bases, in that order; junction bases with no gene match: 6. Germline CDR1 is KGHSH and CDR2 is LQKENI. This CDR3 region has 15 residues. The CDR3 DNA is TGTGCCAGCTCACCGACGACAGGGTTAAACACTGAAGCTTTCTTT. Translated, it gives CASSPTTGLNTEAFF.

This clonotype was counted ten times or more. CDR3 in DNA: TGCAGTGCCCAACTCATCGGGGGTGTGAATCAGCCCCAGCATTTT. Its protein is CSAQLIGGVNQPQHF. The chain joins TRBV20-1 to TRBJ1-5, with D possibly being TRBD1 (5 bases). Germline V CDR1 and CDR2: DFQATT, SNEGSKA (reference sequence). The CDR3 covers 15 residues. The V end lost 6 bases, the J end lost 4 bases, and 19 bases lay between the germline ends.

This clonotype was picked up many times. The chain is built from TRBV7-2 and TRBJ2-5; possibly TRBD1 or TRBD2 for D (7 bases each). Germline V lookup: CDR1 SGHTA, CDR2 FQGNSA. V lost 4 bases to trimming and J lost 4 bases, with 19 bases between them. CDR3 length: 16 amino acids. The CDR3 spells CASSSPPRGGAETQYF. The CDR3 nucleotides are TGTGCCAGCAGCTCCCCGCCCAGGGGGGGGGCAGAGACCCAGTACTTC. Variable domain in full (rest from reference TRBV7-2 and TRBJ2-5): GAGVSQSPSNKVTEKGKDVELRCDPISGHTALYWYRQSLGQGLEFLIYFQGNSAPDKSGLPSDRFSAERTGGSVSTLTIQRTQQEDSAVYLCASSSPPRGGAETQYFGPGTRLLVL.

This clonotype was recorded a few times. J is TRBJ2-7 and V is TRBV7-9; D tentatively reads TRBD1 or TRBD2 (5 bases each). Germline V gives CDR1 SEHNR, CDR2 FQNEAQ (reference sequence). The CDR3 extends over 14 amino acids. V was cut by 5 bases and J by 3 bases, with 14 bases left in between. CDR3 residues: CASSPRGRLYEQYF. The DNA of the CDR3 is TGTGCCAGCAGCCCCCGGGGACGGCTCTACGAGCAGTACTTC. Full variable domain (remainder filled in from reference TRBV7-9 and TRBJ2-7): DTGVSQNPRHKITKRGQNVTFRCDPISEHNRLYWYRQTLGQGPEFLTYFQNEAQLEKSRLLSDRFSAERPKGSFSTLEIQRTEQGDSAMYLCASSPRGRLYEQYFGPGTRLTVT.

This clonotype has more than one count but fewer than ten. This chain links TRBV7-2 with TRBJ2-2; D is uncertain. Trimming took off 3 bases at V and 4 bases at J, with 9 bases between the two ends. There are 14 residues in the CDR3. Germline values: CDR1 SGHTA, CDR2 FQGNSA. CDR3 in DNA: TGTGCCAGCAGCTTGCTTGTAACCACCGGGGAGCTGTTTTTT. Its protein product is CASSLLVTTGELFF.

The chain uses TRBV7-2 and TRBJ2-7, with 9 positions matching TRBD1. CDR3 length equals 14 residues. CDR1 and CDR2 (germline): SGHTA, FQGNSA. Losses at the gene ends were 6 bases for V and 6 bases for J; bases not matched to a gene: 9. The chain's CDR3 is CASSFTGGSSEQYF. Written as DNA, the CDR3 is TGTGCCAGCAGTTTTACAGGGGGCTCGAGCGAGCAGTACTTC.

This clonotype has only a few counts. The chain combines TRBV25-1 with TRBJ1-5; 10 positions match TRBD1. J gave up 1 base and V 6 bases, and 0 bases lay outside the gene matches. CDR3 length equals 14 residues. Per the germline V gene, CDR1 is MGHDK and CDR2 is SYGVNS. The CDR3 nucleotides read TGTGCCAGCAGGGGACAGGGGAGCAATCAGCCCCAGCATTTT. Its protein product is CASRGQGSNQPQHF.

The chain employs TRBV7-2 and TRBJ2-1; D is tentatively TRBD1 or TRBD2 (5 bases each). V was pared by 7 bases and J by 6 bases, with 19 bases between. Germline assignment: CDR1 SGHTA and CDR2 FQGNSA. The CDR3 runs to 15 residues. CDR3 region: CASTQRAGRFNEQFF. The CDR3 region has the DNA TGTGCCAGCACCCAGCGCGCAGGGAGATTCAATGAGCAGTTCTTC.

The genes are TRBV7-9 and TRBJ2-7; D call uncertain. The CDR3 contains 15 residues. CDR1 SEHNR and CDR2 FQNEAQ come from the germline V gene (reference sequence). Trimming cost V 1 base and J 0 bases, with 10 bases left between them. The CDR3 DNA is TGTGCCAGCAGCTTAGAGGCAGGTAGCTCCTACGAGCAGTACTTC. This gives the protein CASSLEAGSSYEQYF.

This clonotype was detected a few times. The DNA of the CDR3 is TGTGCCAGTACCCTCCGGGCCGACTGGCGGAATACGCAGTATTTT. Its protein is CASTLRADWRNTQYF. The chain uses TRBV19 and TRBJ2-3; D gene ambiguous. Per the germline V gene, CDR1 is LNHDA and CDR2 is SQIVND (reference sequence). This CDR3 spans 15 amino acids. V shed 7 bases and J shed 7 bases, with 21 bases lying between them.

At least ten counts were recorded for this clonotype. The chain couples TRBV5-8 to TRBJ1-4; D is unresolved. The V and J ends lost 5 bases and 4 bases respectively, with 9 bases between them. Germline V lookup: CDR1 SGHTS, CDR2 YDEGEE. The CDR3 runs to 13 residues. CDR3 region: CASRGIYNEKLFF. CDR3 nucleotides: TGTGCCAGCAGGGGCATCTATAATGAAAAACTGTTTTTT.

V usage is TRBV2 and J usage is TRBJ1-1; D unclear. V lost 7 bases and J 1 base, leaving 13 bases between the germline ends. This CDR3 region has 14 residues. Germline CDR1 SNHLY, CDR2 FYNNEI. The CDR3 is CASKMESGNTEAFF. For the CDR3, the DNA is TGTGCCAGCAAAATGGAGTCAGGGAACACTGAAGCTTTCTTT. The full variable domain, rest sourced from reference TRBV2 and TRBJ1-1, is EPEVTQTPSHQVTQMGQEVILRCVPISNHLYFYWYRQILGQKVEFLVSFYNNEISEKSEIFDDQFSVERPDGSNFTLKIRSTKLEDSAMYFCASKMESGNTEAFFGQGTRLTVV.

This clonotype was seen ten or more times. This rearrangement joins TRBV5-1 to TRBJ1-2; 7 bases align to TRBD1. The CDR3 spans 14 residues. The V and J ends lost 1 base and 1 base, in that order; junction bases with no gene match: 1. In germline, CDR1 is SGHRS, CDR2 YFSETQ. CDR3 bases: TGCGCCAGCAGCTTGACAGGGGATAACTATGGCTACACCTTC. Its translation: CASSLTGDNYGYTF.

V gene TRBV19 combines with J gene TRBJ1-2, with a possible D match to TRBD1 (6 bases). Trimming shortened V by 1 base and J by 2 bases, and 11 bases separated the two germline ends. CDR3 length: 15 residues. Germline V lookup: CDR1 LNHDA, CDR2 SQIVND (reference sequence). The CDR3 DNA reads as TGTGCCAGTAGTATAGCCTACAGGGAAAACTATGGCTACACCTTC. Translation gives CASSIAYRENYGYTF.

This rearrangement joins TRBV12-3 or TRBV12-4 to TRBJ2-3; D unresolved. The CDR3 extends over 12 amino acids. V lost 2 bases and J lost 6, with 6 bases in between. For the CDR3, the DNA is TGTGCCAGCAGTTTATTCGAGGATACGCAGTATTTT. Translated: CASSLFEDTQYF.

At least ten counts were recorded for this clonotype. In nucleotides, the CDR3 is TGTGCCAGCAGCCAAACAGGCTCTGGAAACACCATATATTTT. Residues: CASSQTGSGNTIYF. This chain joins TRBV3-1 and TRBJ1-3; D is possibly TRBD1 (5 bases). The ends were cut back, 2 bases at V and 0 bases at J, with 5 bases in the middle. In germline, CDR1 is LGHDT, CDR2 YNNKEL (reference sequence). The CDR3 is 14 residues long.

This clonotype has ten or more counts. V and J are TRBV18 and TRBJ2-3; no clear D. The germline CDR1 and CDR2 sequences are KGHSH and LQKENI. This CDR3 comprises 15 residues. The V end lost 6 bases, the J end lost 5 bases, and 18 bases lay between the germline ends. CDR3 sequence: CASSIHPAAGDTQYF. Written as DNA, the CDR3 is TGTGCCAGCTCGATCCACCCCGCGGCAGGAGATACGCAGTATTTT.

The CDR3 loop is CASSEANRNSPLHF. In nucleotides, the CDR3 is TGTGCCAGCAGTGAAGCCAACAGGAATTCACCCCTCCACTTT. The rearrangement links TRBV6-1 to TRBJ1-6, with D maybe TRBD1 (5 bases). Per germline, CDR1 MNHNS and CDR2 SASEGT. V dropped 0 bases and J dropped 7 bases, with 7 bases sitting between them. The CDR3 is made up of 14 amino acids.

As concerns this clonotype: A much larger clone sits a single nucleotide away, making a read error possible. No conserved phenylalanine or tryptophan ends this CDR3, so it is likely a read error. V and J are TRBV7-2 and TRBJ1-2; 11 bases are shared with TRBD1. From germline, CDR1 is SGHTA and CDR2 FQGNSA. V shed 5 bases, J shed 4 bases, and the junction held 9 bases outside the gene matches. There are 16 residues in the CDR3. The CDR3 region is CASSPPDRGRAYGYTL. CDR3 nucleotide sequence: TGTGCCAGCAGCCCCCCGGACAGGGGGCGGGCCTATGGCTACACCTTA.

This clonotype appeared many times. J is TRBJ1-1 and V is TRBV6-2 or TRBV6-3, with D tentatively TRBD1 (5 bases). Trimming took off 2 bases at V and 1 base at J, with 5 bases between the two ends. The germline V gene has CDR1 MNHEY and CDR2 SVGEGT. The CDR3 consists of 13 residues. DNA for the CDR3: TGTGCCAGCAGTTACAGGGGGAACACTGAAGCTTTCTTT. This sequence encodes CASSYRGNTEAFF.

This clonotype has ten or more counts. The rearrangement joins TRBV20-1 to TRBJ2-3; D might be TRBD1 (5 bases). CDR3 length equals 13 residues. Germline V gene sequence: CDR1 DFQATT, CDR2 SNEGSKA (reference sequence). V was trimmed by 3 bases and J by 2 bases, leaving 9 bases between them. The CDR3 sequence: CSARTVFTDTQYF. The CDR3 DNA is TGCAGTGCTAGGACAGTGTTCACAGATACGCAGTATTTT.

This clonotype was seen only a few times. The chain joins TRBV6-2 or TRBV6-3 to TRBJ1-2; TRBD1 might be the D (5 bases). Germline CDR1 reads MNHEY; CDR2 reads SVGEGT. This CDR3 is built from 12 residues. V was trimmed by 4 bases and J by 4 bases, leaving 7 bases between them. CDR3 nucleotides: TGTGCCAGCAGTTGGGACCTCTATGGCTACACCTTC. It is translated as CASSWDLYGYTF.

The DNA for the CDR3 is TGCAGCGTTGAAGAGCAAACCCTAGCTTCTAAGCAGTTCTTC. This translates into CSVEEQTLASKQFF. The chain employs TRBV29-1 and TRBJ2-1, with D possibly TRBD2 on 5 matching bases. The CDR3 is 14 residues long. CDR1 is SQVTM, CDR2 ANQGSEA, per germline. Trimming took 0 bases from V and 11 from J, leaving 17 bases between them.

This clonotype was detected ten times or more. This chain uses TRBV6-5 with TRBJ2-6; maybe TRBD1 (6 bases). The germline gives CDR1 MNHEY, CDR2 SVGAGI. The CDR3 spans 15 residues. The V end was cut by 6 bases, the J end by 4 bases, with 13 bases between. CDR3 region: CASRTSGTGANVLTF. The CDR3 DNA reads TGTGCCAGCAGGACGTCCGGGACAGGGGCCAACGTCCTGACTTTC.

This rearrangement joins TRBV28 to TRBJ2-7; 8 bases are a match to TRBD2. The germline gives CDR1 MDHEN, CDR2 SYDVKM. V was clipped by 6 bases and J by 3 bases; unmatched bases: 13. The CDR3 contains 16 residues. For the CDR3, the DNA is TGTGCCAGCAGACGCACCGGGGGGGTCAGAGGCTACGAGCAGTACTTC. This sequence encodes CASRRTGGVRGYEQYF.

This clonotype showed up many times. This chain links TRBV12-3 or TRBV12-4 with TRBJ1-5; D possibly corresponds to TRBD1 (5 bases). The CDR3 runs 13 residues. V was pared by 0 bases and J by 13 bases, with 13 bases between. The CDR3: CASSLALTGAQHF. CDR3 nucleotides: TGTGCCAGCAGTTTAGCGCTAACCGGGGCACAGCATTTT.

The chain employs TRBV6-1 and TRBJ2-7; TRBD2 agrees at 9 bases. The CDR3 length is 14 residues. Germline V gene lookup returns CDR1 MNHNS and CDR2 SASEGT. Written as DNA, the CDR3 is TGTGCGCTTCGCGTACTAGCGGGTTCCTACGAGCAGTACTTC. Its translation is CALRVLAGSYEQYF.